Listed below are T cell receptor beta chains from one sample, sequenced in a study of technical replicates of blood from a few donors. The data were produced by immunoSEQ multiplex PCR, yet TCRdb's version contains in-frame clones alone and is incomplete. The profile covers around 100,000 clones, with about 95% appearing a single time and less than 0.4% taken by the ten largest. Material: T cells isolated from PBMCs. Source of these receptors: a human donor in good health. Both conserved end residues are trimmed from each CDR3. A D gene is named only where the DNA matches it firmly.

CDR3 protein: ASSERGLETQY
J gene: TRBJ2-5
V gene: TRBV2
D gene: .

CDR3 protein: ASSFASTGELF
J gene: TRBJ2-2
V gene: TRBV7-3
D gene: .

CDR3 protein: ASSSRQGSSYEQY
J gene: TRBJ2-7
V gene: TRBV7-2
D gene: TRBD1

CDR3 protein: ASEAWRAREGSSYNEQF
J gene: TRBJ2-1
V gene: TRBV5-1
D gene: TRBD2

CDR3 protein: ASSPIGTGIYEQY
J gene: TRBJ2-7
V gene: TRBV27
D gene: .

CDR3 protein: ASSRAGSYEQY
J gene: TRBJ2-7
V gene: TRBV5-8
D gene: .

CDR3 protein: ASSDPLAGGGDTQY
J gene: TRBJ2-3
V gene: TRBV2
D gene: TRBD2

CDR3 protein: ASSVEGQDRYGYT
J gene: TRBJ1-2
V gene: TRBV9
D gene: TRBD1

CDR3 protein: ASTTPGLASNEQF
J gene: TRBJ2-1
V gene: TRBV28
D gene: TRBD2

CDR3 protein: ASSAGSGSIHEQY
J gene: TRBJ2-7
V gene: TRBV9
D gene: TRBD2

CDR3 protein: AISEDPGEKLF
J gene: TRBJ1-4
V gene: TRBV10-3
D gene: .

CDR3 protein: ASSHSSGLHYEQY
J gene: TRBJ2-7
V gene: TRBV9
D gene: .

CDR3 protein: SVAQTGNTEAF
J gene: TRBJ1-1
V gene: TRBV29-1
D gene: .

CDR3 protein: ASSLYWSASGGNEQF
J gene: TRBJ2-1
V gene: TRBV11-3
D gene: TRBD2

CDR3 protein: ASSDDRGIRNEQF
J gene: TRBJ2-1
V gene: TRBV2
D gene: TRBD1

CDR3 protein: ASSPIPRSPEQY
J gene: TRBJ2-7
V gene: TRBV18
D gene: .

CDR3 protein: ASSLALGAGGYT
J gene: TRBJ1-2
V gene: TRBV7-9
D gene: .

CDR3 protein: ASSIPGEAF
J gene: TRBJ1-1
V gene: TRBV19
D gene: .

CDR3 protein: ARDGVYNEQF
J gene: TRBJ2-1
V gene: TRBV2
D gene: .

CDR3 protein: ASNPGQDEKLF
J gene: TRBJ1-4
V gene: TRBV19
D gene: TRBD1

CDR3 protein: ASSPSRGWDTQY
J gene: TRBJ2-3
V gene: TRBV4-2
D gene: .

CDR3 protein: ASSPTRREVSYEQY
J gene: TRBJ2-7
V gene: TRBV13
D gene: TRBD2

CDR3 protein: ASSPYGLAGDNEQF
J gene: TRBJ2-1
V gene: TRBV5-6
D gene: TRBD2

CDR3 protein: ASRPPGQGSRAF
J gene: TRBJ1-1
V gene: TRBV11-2
D gene: TRBD1

CDR3 protein: ASSFDSNNEQF
J gene: TRBJ2-1
V gene: TRBV27
D gene: .

CDR3 protein: ASSYRAENTGELF
J gene: TRBJ2-2
V gene: TRBV5-1
D gene: .

CDR3 protein: ASSMGLAFSYEQY
J gene: TRBJ2-7
V gene: TRBV19
D gene: TRBD2

CDR3 protein: ASSEGLATEAF
J gene: TRBJ1-1
V gene: TRBV9
D gene: .

CDR3 protein: ATSRDNQVYEQY
J gene: TRBJ2-7
V gene: TRBV15
D gene: .

CDR3 protein: ASSRTGTYEQY
J gene: TRBJ2-7
V gene: TRBV27
D gene: TRBD1

CDR3 protein: ASSEGQGSNEKLF
J gene: TRBJ1-4
V gene: TRBV10-2
D gene: .

CDR3 protein: ASSLGTSGIRETQY
J gene: TRBJ2-5
V gene: TRBV5-4
D gene: TRBD2

CDR3 protein: ASSWRVGQEINEQF
J gene: TRBJ2-1
V gene: TRBV19
D gene: TRBD1

CDR3 protein: ASSQIEADTQY
J gene: TRBJ2-3
V gene: TRBV4-1
D gene: .

CDR3 protein: ASSLGQRQSEQY
J gene: TRBJ2-7
V gene: TRBV6-6
D gene: .

CDR3 protein: ASSFLTYEQY
J gene: TRBJ2-7
V gene: TRBV5-4
D gene: .

CDR3 protein: ASSPGLADNEQF
J gene: TRBJ2-1
V gene: TRBV2
D gene: TRBD2

CDR3 protein: TSSQDTSGRAIGETQY
J gene: TRBJ2-5
V gene: TRBV1
D gene: .

CDR3 protein: ASSGTSGSQETQY
J gene: TRBJ2-5
V gene: TRBV6-1
D gene: TRBD2

CDR3 protein: SVGTGRNYGYT
J gene: TRBJ1-2
V gene: TRBV29-1
D gene: TRBD1

CDR3 protein: ASSLAPPGQIYGYT
J gene: TRBJ1-2
V gene: TRBV7-9
D gene: .